The 8 T cell receptor beta chains below come from one sample, sequenced in a study of blood T cell repertoires in COVID-19. Sequencing used immunoSEQ multiplex PCR; TCRdb keeps in-frame clones, though not all of them. The sample consists of about 190,000 clones, 60% to 80% of them appearing once. What was sequenced was peripheral blood. The receptors derive from a woman aged 70-85 years with acute or convalescent COVID-19.

This sequence joins TRBV5-1 and TRBJ2-7; TRBD1 matches 9 bases. CDR3 length: 15 amino acids. The V gene end was trimmed by 1 base and the J gene end by 5 bases; junction bases not matched to a gene: 7. Germline V gives CDR1 SGHRS, CDR2 YFSETQ. CDR3 residues: CASSLSGTGTDEQYF. In DNA form, the CDR3 reads TGCGCCAGCAGCTTGTCCGGGACAGGGACCGACGAGCAGTACTTC.

The chain recombines TRBV7-3 with TRBJ2-3, with 11 nucleotides matching TRBD2. The CDR3 contains 16 residues. CDR1 and CDR2 (germline): SGHTA, FQGTGA. Trimming took 1 base from V and 5 from J; bases not matched to a gene: 5. CDR3 in DNA: TGTGCCAGCAGCTTAAGGCTAGCGGGAGGAGGAGATACGCAGTATTTT. Its protein product is CASSLRLAGGGDTQYF. The full variable domain, completed using reference TRBV7-3 and TRBJ2-3, is GAGVSQTPSNKVTEKGKYVELRCDPISGHTALYWYRQSLGQGPEFLIYFQGTGAADDSGLPNDRFFAVRPEGSVSTLKIQRTERGDSAVYLCASSLRLAGGGDTQYFGPGTRLTVL.

This chain connects TRBV30 to TRBJ1-1; the D gene is possibly TRBD1 (5 bases). The CDR3 runs to 13 residues. Germline CDR1 and CDR2: GTSNPN and SVGIG (reference sequence). Trimming removed 4 bases from V and 4 bases from J, with 13 bases in between. CDR3 coding DNA: TGTGCCTGGACCCGGGGGGGAGCCACTGAAGCTTTCTTT. Its protein product is CAWTRGGATEAFF.

The V gene is TRBV27, the J gene TRBJ2-7; weak D call: TRBD2 (6 bases). The V gene's germline CDR1 is MNHEY and CDR2 SMNVEV (reference sequence). V lost 0 bases, J lost 0 bases, and 9 bases lay in between. The CDR3 consists of 15 residues. This chain's CDR3 is CASSLSGGASYEQYF. CDR3 in DNA: TGTGCCAGCAGTTTATCCGGGGGAGCCTCCTACGAGCAGTACTTC.

The rearrangement joins TRBV10-3 to TRBJ1-1; D ambiguous. Germline CDR1 reads ENHRY; CDR2 reads SYGVKD. Deletions cut 3 bases from V and 2 bases from J, with 16 bases between. CDR3 length: 16 amino acids. DNA for the CDR3: TGTGCCATCAGTGATACAAGGAGGGAACCAAACACTGAAGCTTTCTTT. Encoded protein: CAISDTRREPNTEAFF.

The J gene is TRBJ2-2, the V gene TRBV20-1; D is perhaps TRBD1 (5 bases). The CDR3 has 15 residues. V lost 3 bases to trimming and J lost 0 bases, with 11 bases between them. Germline CDR1 DFQATT, CDR2 SNEGSKA (reference sequence). The CDR3: CSASLATANTGELFF. CDR3 nucleotides: TGCAGTGCTAGTCTGGCGACAGCGAACACCGGGGAGCTGTTTTTT.

V and J are TRBV29-1 and TRBJ2-2; TRBD2 is a possible D gene (6 bases). Germline V gene sequence: CDR1 SQVTM, CDR2 ANQGSEA. This CDR3 is built from 16 residues. Trimming took 3 bases from V and 0 from J, leaving 14 bases between them. The DNA for the CDR3 is TGCAGCGTTGAGTTTCCCGCGGGATCGAACACCGGGGAGCTGTTTTTT. The encoded protein is CSVEFPAGSNTGELFF.

The chain couples TRBV10-3 to TRBJ1-1; 7 nucleotides match TRBD1. There are 14 residues in the CDR3. The germline V gene has CDR1 ENHRY and CDR2 SYGVKD. Losses at the gene ends were 5 bases for V and 1 base for J; bases not matched to a gene: 4. Here the CDR3 DNA reads TGTGCCATCAGTTGGGACAGCGGGAACACTGAAGCTTTCTTT. Translation gives CAISWDSGNTEAFF.